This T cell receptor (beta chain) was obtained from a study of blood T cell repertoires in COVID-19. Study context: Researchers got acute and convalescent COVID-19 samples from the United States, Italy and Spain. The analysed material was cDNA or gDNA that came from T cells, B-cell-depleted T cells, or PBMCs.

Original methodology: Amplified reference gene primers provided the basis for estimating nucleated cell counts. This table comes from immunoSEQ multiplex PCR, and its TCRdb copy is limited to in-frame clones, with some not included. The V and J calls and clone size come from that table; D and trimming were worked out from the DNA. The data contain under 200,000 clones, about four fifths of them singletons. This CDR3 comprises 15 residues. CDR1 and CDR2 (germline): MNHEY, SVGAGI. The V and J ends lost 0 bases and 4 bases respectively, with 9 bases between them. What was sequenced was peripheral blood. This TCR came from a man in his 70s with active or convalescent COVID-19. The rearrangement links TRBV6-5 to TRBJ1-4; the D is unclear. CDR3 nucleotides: TGTGCCAGCAGTTACTCATTGGGCATTAATGAAAAACTGTTTTTT. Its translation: CASSYSLGINEKLFF.